This is a list of T cell receptor beta chains from one sample in a study of shared clonotypes between healthy human individuals. The data were produced by immunoSEQ multiplex PCR, yet TCRdb's version contains in-frame clones alone and is incomplete. The table shows 2 million to 2.5 million clones, with 90% to 95% occurring only once. Material: naive CD4+ T cells sorted from blood. Receptor source: a man between 18 and 29 years old in good health. Both conserved end residues are part of each CDR3. Each record gives: V gene, CDR3 length, clone size, J gene, D gene, CDR3 protein, CDR3 DNA. The D gene is left open where the match is weak. The listing skips clone size in some rows; elsewhere it reads once, few, many or a size class.

TRBV28	15	-	TRBJ2-7	-	CASSPPSGGAYEQYF	TGTGCCAGCAGTCCCCCTAGTGGGGGAGCTTACGAGCAGTACTTC
TRBV18	15	-	TRBJ2-1	TRBD2	CASSPGLARDNEQFF	TGTGCCAGCTCACCAGGACTAGCGCGGGACAATGAGCAGTTCTTC
TRBV5-8	16	-	TRBJ2-1	TRBD2	CASSLDGGRSYNEQFF	TGTGCCAGCAGCTTGGATGGCGGGAGGTCGTACAATGAGCAGTTCTTC
TRBV27	15	-	TRBJ1-1	-	CASSLVAGVNTEAFF	TGTGCCAGCAGTTTAGTGGCAGGGGTGAACACTGAAGCTTTCTTT
TRBV11-2	15	-	TRBJ1-2	-	CASSLGNGGTYGYTF	TGTGCCAGCAGCTTAGGGAACGGGGGAACCTATGGCTACACCTTC
TRBV10-3	13	-	TRBJ1-5	TRBD1	CAISDRGNQPQHF	TGTGCCATCAGCGACAGGGGCAATCAGCCCCAGCATTTT
TRBV6-4	15	-	TRBJ2-3	-	CASSDSASVTDTQYF	TGTGCCAGCAGTGATTCGGCTAGCGTCACAGATACGCAGTATTTT
TRBV27	11	-	TRBJ2-7	-	CASRGAGEQYF	TGTGCCAGCAGGGGGGCGGGAGAGCAGTACTTC
TRBV10-3	13	-	TRBJ2-7	-	CAISEQLGYEQYF	TGTGCCATCAGTGAACAGCTCGGTTACGAGCAGTACTTC
TRBV20-1	10	-	TRBJ2-3	-	CSAQTDTQYF	TGCAGTGCCCAGACAGATACGCAGTATTTT
TRBV7-3	16	-	TRBJ1-4	-	CASSLRFRTENEKLFF	TGTGCCAGCAGCTTGAGATTTAGGACAGAGAATGAAAAACTGTTTTTT
TRBV28	15	-	TRBJ2-1	TRBD2	CASSLSLAGVWEQFF	TGTGCCAGCAGTTTGAGTCTAGCGGGAGTGTGGGAGCAGTTCTTC
TRBV5-1	15	-	TRBJ2-3	-	CASSLVGGITDTQYF	TGCGCCAGCAGCTTGGTTGGGGGTATCACAGATACGCAGTATTTT
TRBV6-5	12	-	TRBJ1-1	-	CASRTVNTEAFF	TGTGCCAGCAGGACAGTGAACACTGAAGCTTTCTTT
TRBV4-1	14	-	TRBJ1-5	-	CASSHLEGYQPQHF	TGCGCCAGCAGCCACCTGGAGGGATATCAGCCCCAGCATTTT
TRBV6-1	14	-	TRBJ1-5	-	CASSEAPQNQPQHF	TGTGCCAGCAGTGAAGCGCCACAAAATCAGCCCCAGCATTTT
TRBV7-9	19	-	TRBJ2-3	TRBD2	CASSLLGWGSGKWTDTQYF	TGTGCCAGCAGCCTGCTCGGGTGGGGTAGCGGGAAATGGACAGATACGCAGTATTTT
TRBV10-2	15	-	TRBJ2-5	-	CASSTVDRTHQTQYF	TGCGCCAGCAGTACCGTCGACAGGACCCATCAGACCCAGTACTTC
TRBV30	14	-	TRBJ2-3	-	CAWSVSRATDTQYF	TGTGCCTGGAGTGTATCCAGGGCCACAGATACGCAGTATTTT
TRBV7-3	15	-	TRBJ2-3	TRBD1	CASSLDRGRGDTQYF	TGTGCCAGCAGCCTCGACAGGGGGCGCGGAGATACGCAGTATTTT
TRBV28	14	-	TRBJ1-1	TRBD1	CASIWGPGGTEAFF	TGTGCCAGCATCTGGGGACCAGGGGGGACTGAAGCTTTCTTT
TRBV6-6	14	-	TRBJ1-6	TRBD1	CASRLGTGDSPLHF	TGTGCCAGCAGACTCGGGACAGGCGATTCACCCCTCCACTTT
TRBV30	13	-	TRBJ2-6	-	CAWEQSGANVLTF	TGTGCCTGGGAACAATCTGGGGCCAACGTCCTGACTTTC
TRBV10-3	11	-	TRBJ1-1	-	CATTSGPGAFF	TGTGCCACGACCTCAGGGCCGGGAGCTTTCTTT
TRBV6-5	13	-	TRBJ1-1	-	CASSVTVRTEAFF	TGTGCCAGCAGCGTGACGGTACGCACTGAAGCTTTCTTT
TRBV30	13	-	TRBJ1-2	TRBD1	CAWSSDRGGGYTF	TGTGCCTGGAGCTCGGACAGGGGTGGTGGCTACACCTTC
TRBV2	15	once	TRBJ2-1	TRBD2	CASMPGLAGVGEQFF	TGTGCCAGCATGCCGGGACTAGCGGGAGTCGGTGAGCAGTTCTTC
TRBV19	18	-	TRBJ1-5	TRBD1	CASSKGRQGAVGNQPQHF	TGTGCCAGTAGTAAAGGGAGACAGGGGGCCGTTGGCAATCAGCCCCAGCATTTT
TRBV7-2	15	-	TRBJ2-1	TRBD1	CASSLGQGMRNEQFF	TGTGCCAGCAGCTTAGGACAGGGGATGAGGAATGAGCAGTTCTTC
TRBV28	13	-	TRBJ1-3	-	CASRTPGGNTIYF	TGTGCCAGCAGAACCCCGGGGGGAAACACCATATATTTT
TRBV29-1	11	-	TRBJ2-5	-	CSVAGAETQYF	TGCAGCGTTGCAGGGGCGGAGACCCAGTACTTC
TRBV21-1	15	-	TRBJ1-2	-	CASSNWDRANYGYTF	TGTGCCAGCAGCAACTGGGACAGAGCTAACTATGGCTACACCTTC
TRBV5-7	13	-	TRBJ1-1	-	CASSPNAGGAAFF	TGTGCCAGCAGCCCAAACGCGGGGGGCGCCGCTTTCTTT
TRBV7-9	15	-	TRBJ2-2	TRBD2	CAHLASGSAFGELFF	TGTGCCCACCTTGCTAGCGGAAGCGCGTTCGGGGAGCTGTTTTTT